The 4 T cell receptor beta chains below were found in one sample sequenced in a study of human T cells and chemical hapten exposure. The time point denotes: patch test 3, about 24 weeks after DPC sensitization. Treatment given: therapeutic diphenylcyclopropenone sensitization with weekly scalp DPC. TCRdb passed the RACE reads through MiXCR, listing each CDR3 protein once. Among roughly 100,000 distinct CDR3 sequences listed, under 40% were seen once. The starting material was whole blood, obtained in connection with sensitization to the hapten diphenylcyclopropenone (DPC). These TCRs come from a middle-aged man with alopecia areata. Some clones in this sample may be carry-over from other donors' samples.

The V call is TRBV9, the J call TRBJ1-3; D call uncertain. The CDR3 consists of 15 residues. The V end lost 3 bases, the J end lost 1 base, and 11 bases lay between the germline ends. The germline gives CDR1 SGDLS, CDR2 YYNGEE. CDR3 region: CASSAKTGSGNTIYF. The CDR3 nucleotides are TGTGCCAGCAGCGCGAAGACCGGTTCTGGAAACACCATATATTTT.

The rearrangement links TRBV6-2 or TRBV6-3 to TRBJ2-7, with unresolved D. Germline assignment: CDR1 MNHEY and CDR2 SVGEGT. The CDR3 loop spans 11 amino acids. Trimming cost V 2 bases and J 2 bases, with 1 base left between them. DNA of the CDR3: TGTGCCAGCAGTTACCCCTACGAGCAGTACTTC. The encoded protein is CASSYPYEQYF.

This clonotype was recorded a few times. V is TRBV7-2 and J is TRBJ1-2; D uncertain. CDR1 and CDR2 from the germline V gene are SGHTA and FQGNSA. This CDR3 has 12 amino acids. V lost 2 bases to trimming and J lost 5 bases, with 6 bases between them. The CDR3 is CASSLSSYGYTF. CDR3 DNA sequence: TGTGCCAGCAGCTTATCCAGTTATGGCTACACCTTC.

This clonotype was seen repeatedly, ten times or more. The V and J genes are TRBV20-1 and TRBJ2-1; possibly TRBD1 for D (6 bases). Germline CDR1 reads DFQATT; CDR2 reads SNEGSKA (reference sequence). The CDR3 has 14 amino acids. V was shortened by 0 bases and J by 6 bases, with 12 bases between the two germline ends. CDR3 sequence reads: CSARDPQGGNEQFF. The CDR3 DNA is TGCAGTGCTAGAGATCCGCAAGGGGGCAATGAGCAGTTCTTC.